This is a list of T cell receptor beta chains from one sample in a study of T cells in Graves' hyperthyroidism and ophthalmopathy. TCRdb independently ran MiXCR on the multiplex PCR reads; one entry per CDR3 protein. The profile covers a few hundred thousand distinct CDR3 sequences, with 15% to 19% appearing a single time and approximately 8% taken by the ten largest. The sequenced sample consisted of blood. These receptors originate from a young woman with Graves' hyperthyroidism. Each CDR3 is given with its conserved first and last residue. A D gene is named only where the DNA matches it firmly. The listing skips clone size in some rows; elsewhere it reads once, few, many or a size class.

>TRBV20-1|many|TRBD1|TRBJ2-5
TGCAGTGCTAGAGATCTACAGGGGGCGCCTGGGGAGACCCAGTACTTC
CSARDLQGAPGETQYF
>TRBV20-1|many|NA|TRBJ1-4
TGCAGTGCTTTAGGACGGGATAATGAAAAACTGTTTTTT
CSALGRDNEKLFF
>TRBV10-3|many|TRBD2|TRBJ2-2
TGTGCCATCGGGGGACTAGCGGGGGACGGCACCGGGGAGCTGTTTTTT
CAIGGLAGDGTGELFF
>TRBV6-6|many|NA|TRBJ2-2
TGTGCCAGCAGTTACGGAATGGGGGTCGGGGAGCTGTTTTTT
CASSYGMGVGELFF
>TRBV11-2|many|NA|TRBJ2-5
TGTGCCAGCAGCTTAGGGGGGGCTGGCCAAGAGACCCAGTACTTC
CASSLGGAGQETQYF
>TRBV29-1|NA|TRBD1|TRBJ1-4
TGCAGCGTTGGACCAGGGGGCACTAATGAAAAACTGTTTTTT
CSVGPGGTNEKLFF
>TRBV5-1|many|NA|TRBJ1-5
TGCGCCAGCAGCATTGCCAGTTCCCCCCAGCATTTT
CASSIASSPQHF
>TRBV30|NA|TRBD2|TRBJ2-2
TGTGCCTGGAGTGAGATAAGCGGGACGAACGGGGAGCTGTTTTTT
CAWSEISGTNGELFF
>TRBV3-1|many|NA|TRBJ2-1
TGTGCCAGCAGCCAAGAGATTTACAATGAGCAGTTCTTC
CASSQEIYNEQFF
>TRBV12-5|many|NA|TRBJ2-5
TGTGCTAGTGGTTCTGAGAAGGAAGGGTGGAAGACCCAGTACTTC
CASGSEKEGWKTQYF
>TRBV15|many|TRBD2|TRBJ2-7
TGTGCCACCAGCAGAGTTTTAGCGGGAGCCTACGAGCAGTACTTC
CATSRVLAGAYEQYF
>TRBV6-1|NA|TRBD1|TRBJ1-2
TGTGCCAGCAGTGGGGGACAGGGGCACCCAATAAATACTAACTATGGCTACACCTTC
CASSGGQGHPINTNYGYTF
>TRBV11-3|many|NA|TRBJ2-1
TGTGCCAGCAGCCGGACAGCCAACTCCTACAATGAGCAGTTCTTC
CASSRTANSYNEQFF
>TRBV7-6|many|NA|TRBJ2-7
TGTGCCAGCAGCTTATCGACGCCTGGCTACGAGCAGTACTTC
CASSLSTPGYEQYF
>TRBV11-3|many|TRBD2|TRBJ2-1
TGTGCCAGCAGCTCCGGACTAGCAGCCTACAATGAGCAGTTCTTC
CASSSGLAAYNEQFF
>TRBV11-2|NA|NA|TRBJ2-1
TGTGCCAGCAGCTTAACCGGCGGGATGAGCTCCTACAATGAGCAGTTCTTC
CASSLTGGMSSYNEQFF
>TRBV9|many|TRBD2|TRBJ2-1
TGTGCCAGCAGCGACCCTCAGGGACTAGACTACAATGAGCAGTTCTTC
CASSDPQGLDYNEQFF
>TRBV27|NA|NA|TRBJ1-5
TGTGCCAGCAGCCAAAAGGGGGGGTATAGCAATCAGCCCCAGCATTTT
CASSQKGGYSNQPQHF
>TRBV7-8|many|NA|TRBJ1-3
TGTGCCAGCAGCTTAGGGGCCGGAGGAAACACCATATATTTT
CASSLGAGGNTIYF
>TRBV12-3/TRBV12-4|many|TRBD2|TRBJ2-1
TGTGCCAGCAGTCCTAGGACTAGCGGGGGGAATGAGCAGTTCTTC
CASSPRTSGGNEQFF
>TRBV10-1|many|NA|TRBJ2-5
TGCGCCAGCAGTGAGTCCAAGGACAGAAAAGAGACCCAGTACTTC
CASSESKDRKETQYF
>TRBV2|many|TRBD1|TRBJ1-2
TGTGCCACTTCCTTCGACAGGGGATCCTATGGCTACACCTTC
CATSFDRGSYGYTF
>TRBV11-2|many|NA|TRBJ2-1
TGTGCCAGCAGCTTAGGCATCACCTACAATGAGCAGTTCTTC
CASSLGITYNEQFF
>TRBV27|many|TRBD1|TRBJ1-2
TGTGCCAGCAGAGAGACCGGGACAGGGGTTGCCCCTACCTTC
CASRETGTGVAPTF
>TRBV19|NA|NA|TRBJ1-4
TGTGCCAGTAGTATCCCAGGGTATGAAAAACTGTTTTTT
CASSIPGYEKLFF
>TRBV7-3|few|NA|TRBJ1-3
TGTGCCAGCAGCCGGGCGGGAACGGGAAACACCATATATTTT
CASSRAGTGNTIYF
>TRBV5-1|many|NA|TRBJ2-1
TGCGCCAGCAGCTTGTTTAAGCTTGGCGACAATGAGCAGTTCTTC
CASSLFKLGDNEQFF
>TRBV19|NA|TRBD2|TRBJ2-1
TGTGCCAGTGGCACCGGATCCTTCTTTACTAGCGGGAGGCCTATAAATGAGCAGTTCTTC
CASGTGSFFTSGRPINEQFF
>TRBV7-8|many|NA|TRBJ1-2
TGTGCCAGCAGCTTAGGGGAGGACAGAGCTAACTATGGCTACACCTTC
CASSLGEDRANYGYTF
>TRBV10-3|few|TRBD2|TRBJ2-2
TGTGCCGCCTTTAGCGGGGGCGGGGAGCTGCTTTTT
CAAFSGGGELLF
>TRBV5-1|NA|NA|TRBJ1-4
TGCGCCAGCAGCTTTCAGATGGAGAATGAAAAACTGTTTTTT
CASSFQMENEKLFF
>TRBV11-3|many|TRBD1|TRBJ2-7
TGTGCCAGTACCCTGGGACAGACGGCCTACGAGCAGTACTTC
CASTLGQTAYEQYF
>TRBV6-1|many|TRBD2|TRBJ2-1
TGTGCCAGCAGTAAGGGAGCGGGGGTCTCCTACAATGAGCAGTTCTTC
CASSKGAGVSYNEQFF
>TRBV5-1|many|TRBD1|TRBJ1-6
TGCGCCAGCAGCTTGACTCCTCCAGGGGGTTATTCACCCCTCCACTTT
CASSLTPPGGYSPLHF
>TRBV7-3|many|NA|TRBJ2-1
TGTGCCAGCAGCTTAAGTAGCGACAATGAGCAGTTCTTC
CASSLSSDNEQFF
>TRBV6-1|few|NA|TRBJ2-1
TGTGCCAGCAGCCGTTCGGGGGTGAGCTCCTACAATGAGCAGTTCTTC
CASSRSGVSSYNEQFF
>TRBV6-1|many|NA|TRBJ2-3
TGTGCCAGCTCGAAAAACACAGATACGCAGTATTTT
CASSKNTDTQYF
>TRBV7-8|once|NA|TRBJ1-2
TGTGCCAGCAGCTTAGGACGGAGAAGGGGGGCGAAAGATGGCTACACCTTC
CASSLGRRRGAKDGYTF
>TRBV28|NA|TRBD2|TRBJ2-7
TGTGCCAGCAGTTCCCGGACTAGCGTGACCTACGAGCAGTACTTC
CASSSRTSVTYEQYF
>TRBV19|many|TRBD2|TRBJ2-2
TGTGCCAGTAGTCCCCGCGGAGGTAGCGGGATCACCGGGGAGCTGTTTTTT
CASSPRGGSGITGELFF
>TRBV28|many|NA|TRBJ2-1
TGTGCCAGCAGTTTACGATGGGGAGGCGCAAGCAAGCAGTTCTTC
CASSLRWGGASKQFF
>TRBV27|many|TRBD1|TRBJ2-3
TGTGCCAGCATGAGGGGGACAGTATTAACAGATACGCAGTATTTT
CASMRGTVLTDTQYF
>TRBV13|many|TRBD1|TRBJ1-1
TGTGCCAGCAGCTCCGGGACAGAGGTCACTGAAGCTTTCTTT
CASSSGTEVTEAFF
>TRBV6-1|many|TRBD1|TRBJ2-5
TGTGCCAGCAGCCCACCGGGACAGGAGGAAGAGACCCAGTACTTC
CASSPPGQEEETQYF
>TRBV12-3/TRBV12-4|many|TRBD1|TRBJ2-2
TGTGCCAGCAGCCCACAGGGACAGGCGGGTACCGGGGAGCTGTTTTTT
CASSPQGQAGTGELFF
>TRBV14|NA|TRBD1|TRBJ1-2
TGTGCCAGCAGCCAACCCGGGACAGGTCCCTATGGCTACACCTTC
CASSQPGTGPYGYTF
>TRBV24-1|NA|NA|TRBJ1-5
TGTGCCACCAGTGGAGCGGGCCCCCTCCGGCAGCCCCAGCATTTT
CATSGAGPLRQPQHF
>TRBV14|NA|TRBD2|TRBJ2-1
TGTGCCAGCAGCCAAGACCTAGCGGGACTCTACAATGAGCAGTTCTTC
CASSQDLAGLYNEQFF
>TRBV7-9|NA|NA|TRBJ2-1
TGTGCCAGCAGCTTGAGGGTCCCATTACAGGCGAAGGTTGAGCAGTTCTTC
CASSLRVPLQAKVEQFF
>TRBV15|many|TRBD1|TRBJ2-7
TGTGCCACCAGCAGGAAACTGCATGGGACAGATTACGAGCAGTACTTC
CATSRKLHGTDYEQYF
>TRBV4-1|few|NA|TRBJ2-5
TGCGCCAGCAGCCAAGTTTCCGGAGAGACCCAGTACTTC
CASSQVSGETQYF
>TRBV5-4|many|TRBD1|TRBJ1-6
TGTGCCAGCAGCTTGGTTGGGACAGAGAGTTCACCCCTCCACTTT
CASSLVGTESSPLHF
>TRBV10-3|many|NA|TRBJ2-1
TGTGCCATCGGAGGGGGCAGGTCCTACAATGAGCAGTTCTTC
CAIGGGRSYNEQFF
>TRBV11-3|NA|NA|TRBJ2-7
TGTGCCAGCAGCTTAGGGTCGGCAGGCCTCGAGCAGTACTTC
CASSLGSAGLEQYF
>TRBV7-9|few|TRBD2|TRBJ2-7
TGTGCCAGCAGCCACCTGACTAGCGGGGCCGTCTACGAGCAGTACTTC
CASSHLTSGAVYEQYF